The 17 T cell receptor beta chains below come from one sample, sequenced in a study of blood T cell repertoires in COVID-19. Assay used: immunoSEQ multiplex PCR; TCRdb lists only in-frame clones, some missing. This sample has about 160,000 clones, with around four fifths found just once. Sequencing used peripheral blood. These receptor sequences come from a woman aged 80 or over with acute or convalescent COVID-19.

This sequence joins TRBV10-1 and TRBJ2-1; TRBD2 matches 8 bases. Trimming took 6 bases from V and 5 from J; bases not matched to a gene: 6. CDR1 is WNHNN and CDR2 is SYGVQD in the germline V gene (reference sequence). The CDR3 sequence is 14 residues long. The CDR3 nucleotides are TGCGCCAGCAGGGCGGGAGGCCCTAACAATGAGCAGTTCTTC. Amino acid sequence: CASRAGGPNNEQFF.

The CDR3 here is CATSPLGATLYGEQFF. As DNA, the CDR3 is TGTGCCACCAGCCCCTTGGGAGCGACCCTTTACGGTGAGCAGTTCTTC. V gene TRBV15 combines with J gene TRBJ2-1; maybe TRBD2 (5 bases). Trimming stripped 5 bases from V and 9 bases from J, with 23 bases between. This CDR3 is built from 16 residues. The germline CDR1 and CDR2 sequences are LNHNV and YYDKDF (reference sequence).

J is TRBJ2-3 and V is TRBV7-2, with D uncertain. Germline-derived CDR1 and CDR2 are SGHTA and FQGNSA. Trimming took off 1 base at V and 3 bases at J, with 14 bases between the two ends. This CDR3 contains 16 residues. The CDR3, as DNA: TGTGCCAGCAGCTTAGAAGGCCGGGTCGGAACAGATACGCAGTATTTT. It codes for CASSLEGRVGTDTQYF.

The gene calls are TRBV7-6 and TRBJ2-2; 12 bases match TRBD2. The V segment lost 5 bases and the J segment 5 bases; nucleotides outside the gene matches: 3. The CDR3 loop spans 15 amino acids. Germline V gene sequence: CDR1 SGHVS, CDR2 FNYEAQ. The CDR3 sequence: CASSPSGRETGELFF. Written as DNA, the CDR3 is TGTGCCAGCAGCCCTAGCGGGAGGGAAACCGGGGAGCTGTTTTTT.

The gene calls are TRBV29-1 and TRBJ2-7, with 7 bases identical to TRBD1. This CDR3 is built from 15 residues. Germline V lookup: CDR1 SQVTM, CDR2 ANQGSEA. V was pared by 0 bases and J by 3 bases, with 8 bases of the junction left unmatched. This chain's CDR3 is CSVEDTRGLIYEQYF. CDR3 sequence (DNA): TGCAGCGTTGAAGATACTAGGGGGCTTATCTACGAGCAGTACTTC.

This rearrangement joins TRBV6-1 to TRBJ1-2; TRBD1 might be the D (6 bases). The length of the CDR3 is 14 residues. V was pared by 3 bases and J by 6 bases, with 14 bases between. Germline CDR1 is MNHNS and CDR2 is SASEGT. The CDR3 coding sequence is TGTGCCAGCAGTGAGGGTACCGGGGGGCATGGCTACACCTTC. This gives the protein CASSEGTGGHGYTF.

The chain combines TRBV29-1 with TRBJ1-1, with TRBD1 identical over 8 bases. The V gene's germline CDR1 is SQVTM and CDR2 ANQGSEA. The V segment lost 6 bases and the J segment 0 bases; nucleotides outside the gene matches: 0. The length of the CDR3 is 12 residues. CDR3 protein: CSVDRVNTEAFF. As DNA, the CDR3 is TGCAGCGTGGACAGGGTGAACACTGAAGCTTTCTTT. The variable domain in full, with the rest retrieved from reference TRBV29-1 and TRBJ1-1, is SAVISQKPSRDICQRGTSLTIQCQVDSQVTMMFWYRQQPGQSLTLIATANQGSEATYESGFVIDKFPISRPNLTFSTLTVSNMSPEDSSIYLCSVDRVNTEAFFGQGTRLTVV.

V and J are TRBV5-6 and TRBJ2-3, with 8 bases aligning to TRBD2. V shed 4 bases and J 2 bases; nucleotides not matched to a gene: 9. Germline CDR1 SGHDT, CDR2 YYEEEE. The CDR3 runs 16 residues. The CDR3 DNA reads TGTGCCAGCAGCACCGCTCCAGCGGGAGTCACAGATACGCAGTATTTT. Protein sequence: CASSTAPAGVTDTQYF.

The rearrangement uses TRBV5-5 and TRBJ2-7; the D gene is possibly TRBD1 (5 bases). The V gene lost 1 base and the J gene lost 3 bases, with 11 bases spanning the gap. The length of the CDR3 is 14 residues. Per germline, CDR1 SGHKS and CDR2 YYEKEE (reference sequence). As DNA, the CDR3 is TGTGCCAGCAGCTTGACGACAGTACTCTACGAGCAGTACTTC. This sequence encodes CASSLTTVLYEQYF.

This clone has a handful of counts. V gene TRBV7-8 combines with J gene TRBJ2-1; unclear D gene. V lost 1 base and J lost 7, with 11 bases in between. This CDR3 has 14 residues. Germline V CDR1 and CDR2: SGHVS, FQNEAQ. The CDR3 DNA follows: TGTGCCAGCAGCTTAGTACAGCCCTGGAATGAGCAGTTCTTC. Its protein product is CASSLVQPWNEQFF.

This clone occurred a few times. V usage is TRBV27 and J usage is TRBJ1-4; the D is unclear. Deletions cut 6 bases from V and 5 bases from J, with 16 bases between. CDR1 and CDR2 from the germline V gene are MNHEY and SMNVEV (reference sequence). The CDR3 sequence is 15 residues long. This chain's CDR3 is CASSSWGGINEKLFF. CDR3 coding DNA: TGTGCCAGCAGCTCTTGGGGAGGAATAAATGAAAAACTGTTTTTT.

The chain employs TRBV2 and TRBJ2-1; a possible D gene is TRBD2 (5 bases). Germline values: CDR1 SNHLY, CDR2 FYNNEI. V shed 8 bases and J shed 9 bases, with 17 bases lying between them. This CDR3 is 13 amino acids long. For the CDR3, the DNA is TGTGCCAGCGCGCTGGAGAGGGAAGCTGAGCAGTTCTTC. Translating gives CASALEREAEQFF.

Only one count was recorded for this clone. The gene calls are TRBV5-1 and TRBJ2-7; 10 bases map to TRBD1. Per germline, CDR1 SGHRS and CDR2 YFSETQ. CDR3 length: 19 residues. J was trimmed by 0 bases and V by 4 bases; bases with no gene match: 16. CDR3 sequence reads: CASSAGGTGAPSGSYEQYF. CDR3 nucleotides: TGCGCCAGCAGCGCCGGAGGGACAGGGGCCCCTTCGGGCTCCTACGAGCAGTACTTC.

The chain's CDR3 is CASSQYGVSANTGELFF. The CDR3 region has the DNA TGTGCCAGCAGCCAATACGGAGTCTCAGCGAACACCGGGGAGCTGTTTTTT. The rearrangement uses TRBV14 and TRBJ2-2; no definite D call. The CDR3 length is 17 residues. Deletions cut 2 bases from V and 0 bases from J, with 13 bases between. Germline V gene sequence: CDR1 SGHDN, CDR2 FVKESK.

This clone was counted a single time. The chain employs TRBV5-1 and TRBJ2-3, with 11 bases identical to TRBD2. CDR3 length equals 15 residues. CDR1 SGHRS and CDR2 YFSETQ come from the germline V gene. With 6 bases clipped from V and 4 bases from J, the junction kept 7 bases outside the gene matches. CDR3 nucleotides: TGCGCCAGCACCACTAGCGGGAGTATGCCAGATACGCAGTATTTT. Encoded protein: CASTTSGSMPDTQYF.

The count of this clone is one. This chain joins TRBV7-2 and TRBJ2-5; the match to TRBD1 covers 8 bases. V trimming: 1 base; J trimming: 3 bases; junction bases outside the gene matches: 7. This CDR3 is built from 16 residues. Germline CDR1 reads SGHTA; CDR2 reads FQGNSA. CDR3 residues: CASSLEARGQEETQYF. The CDR3 coding sequence is TGTGCCAGCAGCTTAGAGGCGAGGGGACAGGAAGAGACCCAGTACTTC.

This chain links TRBV18 with TRBJ2-7, with a tentative D call TRBD1 (6 bases). Looked up from germline, CDR1 is KGHSH and CDR2 is LQKENI. The CDR3 is 14 residues long. V was trimmed by 4 bases and J by 5 bases, leaving 15 bases between them. The CDR3 region has the DNA TGTGCCAGCTCACTGGACAGAATTTACAACGAGCAGTACTTC. Protein sequence: CASSLDRIYNEQYF.